A selection of T cell receptor beta chains follows, all from one sample in a study of CD8 T cells in ankylosing spondylitis. MiXCR, applied by TCRdb to the 5' RACE reads, yields one record per CDR3 protein. The table includes tens of thousands of distinct CDR3 sequences, about 2.6% detected once. Sequenced material: blood, either unsorted or a sorted T cell fraction (not recorded which). These TCRs come from a female donor with ankylosing spondylitis or in good health (not recorded which). Both conserved end residues are trimmed from each CDR3. D genes are given only for firm matches. Size is omitted from some rows. Given values are once, few, many or a class for expanded clones.

abundance: many; j_gene: TRBJ2-2; v_gene: TRBV9; d_gene: -; CDR3aa: ASSPTGTPVPGELF
abundance: many; j_gene: TRBJ2-5; v_gene: TRBV9; d_gene: -; CDR3aa: ASSVGGVVQETQY
abundance: many; j_gene: TRBJ1-2; v_gene: TRBV9; d_gene: -; CDR3aa: ASSVDTGDTYGYT
abundance: many; j_gene: TRBJ1-5; v_gene: TRBV9; d_gene: -; CDR3aa: ASSVGEGFTWPQH
abundance: medium-sized; j_gene: TRBJ2-3; v_gene: TRBV6-1; d_gene: -; CDR3aa: ASIPVEAPRAV
abundance: many; j_gene: TRBJ2-5; v_gene: TRBV9; d_gene: -; CDR3aa: ASSVSASTTQETQY
abundance: many; j_gene: TRBJ1-1; v_gene: TRBV9; d_gene: TRBD1; CDR3aa: ASSVRGLGTEAF
abundance: many; j_gene: TRBJ2-2; v_gene: TRBV9; d_gene: -; CDR3aa: ASSVAGQNTGELF
abundance: many; j_gene: TRBJ1-6; v_gene: TRBV9; d_gene: -; CDR3aa: ASSASQSSYNSPLH
abundance: many; j_gene: TRBJ1-4; v_gene: TRBV9; d_gene: -; CDR3aa: ASSARGFSNEKLF
abundance: many; j_gene: TRBJ2-7; v_gene: TRBV9; d_gene: TRBD1; CDR3aa: ASSRSGTGGGEQY
abundance: many; j_gene: TRBJ2-3; v_gene: TRBV9; d_gene: TRBD2; CDR3aa: ASSASGISTDTQY
abundance: many; j_gene: TRBJ1-1; v_gene: TRBV9; d_gene: -; CDR3aa: ASSVLTGADTEAF
abundance: many; j_gene: TRBJ2-2; v_gene: TRBV9; d_gene: TRBD2; CDR3aa: ASSVWASGNTGELF
abundance: -; j_gene: TRBJ2-5; v_gene: TRBV9; d_gene: TRBD1; CDR3aa: ASSVGNRGYQETQY
abundance: -; j_gene: TRBJ2-5; v_gene: TRBV9; d_gene: -; CDR3aa: ASSASSEETQY
abundance: many; j_gene: TRBJ2-3; v_gene: TRBV9; d_gene: -; CDR3aa: ASSARQDPTDTQY
abundance: medium-sized; j_gene: TRBJ2-3; v_gene: TRBV9; d_gene: -; CDR3aa: ASSVGGGDTQY
abundance: many; j_gene: TRBJ2-1; v_gene: TRBV9; d_gene: TRBD1; CDR3aa: ASSPEGDSYNEQF